This T cell receptor (beta chain) was sequenced for a study of cytomegalovirus exposure and HLA in healthy donors. The overall study: Within the Caucasian-associated ancestry cluster were roughly 81% of the 398 genotyped donors. General study findings and limits: Common viral pathogens seemed to be connected with several of the most significant clusters, according to a later analysis.

The length of the CDR3 is 14 residues. Germline V gene data show CDR1 as SGHRS and CDR2 as YFSETQ. The germline V and J ends were trimmed by 4 bases and 7 bases, with 17 bases remaining between them. Each of the donors was a healthy bone marrow donor. Of note for this clone: Its antigen remains unknown.

Primers for the PCR totalled 60 Vbeta and 13 Jbeta. In the original workflow: About 10 million shared chains were among around 80 million unique TCR beta chains counted in a later analysis. Profiling relied on immunoSEQ multiplex PCR, and the TCRdb table lists in-frame clones only, not all of them. V and J calls and clone size are given by that table; D and trimming were obtained from the DNA. The table lists around 96,000 clones, 50% to 80% of them singletons. This receptor was taken from a man aged 55 to 70 in good health and CMV-seronegative. Material for sequencing was PBMCs. The chain employs TRBV5-1 and TRBJ1-2; D is possibly TRBD1 (6 bases). CDR3 protein: CASSPDDRMGGYTF. The CDR3 DNA reads TGCGCCAGCAGCCCCGATGACAGGATGGGTGGCTACACCTTC.